A selection of T cell receptor beta chains follows, all from one sample in a study of T-cell reconstitution after alpha-beta-depleted transplantation in children. TCRdb re-analysed the PCR reads in MiXCR, keeping a single row per CDR3 protein. The data contain 120,000 to 150,000 distinct CDR3 sequences, about 9% of them singletons. Sequenced here: PBMCs, mostly from graft donor cells, sampled 180 days after TCRalphabeta/CD19-depleted stem cell transplant. Source of these receptors: a female patient aged 2-15 years who had a stem cell transplant for congenital amegakaryocytic thrombocytopenia, so the T cells may come from the graft donor. CDR3s include the opening cysteine and the closing phenylalanine or tryptophan. A D gene is named only where the DNA matches it firmly. Clone size is given for some rows only: seen once, a few or many times, or a class if the clone is expanded.

j_call,d_call,v_call,clone_size,cdr3_nt,cdr3_aa
TRBJ2-7,TRBD1,TRBV5-6,many,TGTGCCAGCAGCTTGACACCGGGACAGGGTCTGCACGAGCAGTACTTC,CASSLTPGQGLHEQYF
TRBJ2-7,-,TRBV5-6,many,TGTGCCAGCAGCTACCCGGGGCGGGGGCAGTACTTC,CASSYPGRGQYF
TRBJ2-7,-,TRBV7-9,few,TGTGCCAGCAGCTTAGATTGGTTTAGCTCCTACGAGCAGTACTTC,CASSLDWFSSYEQYF
TRBJ2-5,-,TRBV25-1,many,TGTGCCAGCAGTGAGGGCCAGCAAGAGACCCAGTACTTC,CASSEGQQETQYF
TRBJ2-5,TRBD2,TRBV5-1,-,TGCGCCAGCAGCTTGGCCAGCGGGAGGTCCCAAGAGACCCAGTACTTC,CASSLASGRSQETQYF
TRBJ1-6,-,TRBV20-1,many,TGCAGTGCTAGTCAGGGGATGGCTTCACCCCTCCACTTT,CSASQGMASPLHF
TRBJ2-1,TRBD2,TRBV20-1,many,TGCAGTGCCGTACTAGCGGGAGCTGACAATGAGCAGTTCTTC,CSAVLAGADNEQFF
TRBJ2-7,TRBD2,TRBV10-3,few,TGTGCCATCAGGGCCGTGAGCGGGAGTTACGAGCAGTACTTC,CAIRAVSGSYEQYF
TRBJ2-5,-,TRBV7-9,many,TGTGCCAGCAGCCCTTCCGAACGTCGGGACTTTGGAGAGACCCAGTACTTC,CASSPSERRDFGETQYF
TRBJ2-3,-,TRBV7-2,many,TGTGCCAGCAGCTTCCTTGGCGGGTGGGATACGCAGTATTTT,CASSFLGGWDTQYF
TRBJ2-7,TRBD1,TRBV29-1,-,TGCAGCGTCCGGACAGGTGGATCCCACGAGCAGTACTTC,CSVRTGGSHEQYF
TRBJ2-1,TRBD2,TRBV6-1,many,TGTGCCAGCAGTGAAGCCCGATTGGGACTAGCGGGAGGGCCCTTTCCCAATGAGCAGTTCTTC,CASSEARLGLAGGPFPNEQFF
TRBJ1-3,-,TRBV12-3/TRBV12-4,few,TGTGCCAGCAGTTTACAGCCAGCCCCCCAGCCCCGAAACACCATATATTTT,CASSLQPAPQPRNTIYF
TRBJ2-5,-,TRBV12-5,many,TGTGCTAGTGGTATCGGTATGGTAGAGACCCAGTACTTC,CASGIGMVETQYF
TRBJ1-5,-,TRBV2,-,TGTGCCAGCAGTGAACACAGGAATAGCAATCAGCCCCAGCATTTT,CASSEHRNSNQPQHF
TRBJ1-2,-,TRBV5-6,once,TGTGCCAGCAGCCTCCAGGCCAACTATGGCTACACCTTC,CASSLQANYGYTF
TRBJ2-1,-,TRBV4-3,-,TGCGCCAGCAGCCAGGGAGGGGGCAATGAGCAGTTCTTC,CASSQGGGNEQFF
TRBJ1-1,-,TRBV11-2,few,TGTGCCAGCAGCTTAGACCGAGGAGGGGACGCCTCAATGAGCGCTTTCTTT,CASSLDRGGDASMSAFF
TRBJ1-6,-,TRBV20-1,many,TGCAGCGCTAGGGTAGGGGACCTGAATTCACCCCTCCACTTT,CSARVGDLNSPLHF
TRBJ2-2,-,TRBV15,many,TGTGCCACCAGCAGAGCCCTGGGCGGGGCAGAGGGACGAACCGGGGAGCTGTTTTTT,CATSRALGGAEGRTGELFF
TRBJ2-3,TRBD2,TRBV7-9,many,TGTGCCAGCAGCTTAGCGACTAGCCCATGGGCAGATACGCAGTATTTT,CASSLATSPWADTQYF
TRBJ2-7,TRBD1,TRBV12-3/TRBV12-4,many,TGTGCCAGCAAAAGGGACAGGGAAAGTTACGAGCAGTACTTC,CASKRDRESYEQYF
TRBJ2-3,TRBD1,TRBV10-3,many,TGTGCCATCAGGGACGACAGGGGCGCTGCAGATACGCAGTATTTT,CAIRDDRGAADTQYF
TRBJ1-6,-,TRBV7-2,many,TGTGCCAGCAGCCCTGGTGTGGGGTCCTCACCCCTCCACTTT,CASSPGVGSSPLHF
TRBJ2-2,TRBD2,TRBV2,many,TGTGCCAGCAGTACAGGACTAGCGGGAGATACCGGGGAGCTGTTTTTT,CASSTGLAGDTGELFF
TRBJ2-7,-,TRBV6-1,many,TGTGCCAGCAGTCCCAGTCCAGGGTTTTTCGTATACGAGCAGTACTTC,CASSPSPGFFVYEQYF
TRBJ1-3,TRBD1,TRBV7-9,-,TGTGCCAGCAGCAAGGGACAGGCGGGAAACACCATATATTTT,CASSKGQAGNTIYF
TRBJ1-3,-,TRBV5-1,many,TGCGCCAGCAGCTTGGGGGGACGGTCCTCTGGAAACACCATATATTTT,CASSLGGRSSGNTIYF
TRBJ2-3,-,TRBV16,many,TGTGCCAGCAGCCAACGGACTCCTAGCACAGATACGCAGTATTTT,CASSQRTPSTDTQYF
TRBJ2-7,TRBD2,TRBV18,few,TGTGCCAGCTCACTAACCGGGACTAGCTACGAGCAGTACTTC,CASSLTGTSYEQYF
TRBJ2-6,-,TRBV20-1,-,TGCAGTGCTAGACACGGTAGTTCTGGGGCCAACGTCCTGACTTTC,CSARHGSSGANVLTF
TRBJ2-1,-,TRBV28,few,TGTGCCAGCAGCCCGGGACTCCCAAATGAGCAGTTCTTC,CASSPGLPNEQFF
TRBJ1-2,TRBD1,TRBV20-1,many,TGCAGTGCTAAAGGACAGGGGAAACCCTTCTATGGCTACACCTTC,CSAKGQGKPFYGYTF
TRBJ2-7,TRBD1,TRBV29-1,many,TGCAGCGTTGAAAGGGCACAGACAGGGATGCAGTACTTC,CSVERAQTGMQYF
TRBJ2-1,TRBD2,TRBV18,-,TGTGCCAGCTCAGCACTAGCGACCATTAACAATGAGCAGTTCTTC,CASSALATINNEQFF
TRBJ1-2,-,TRBV12-3/TRBV12-4,-,TGTGCCAGCAGTCTCCAACAGGGATATGGCTACACCTTC,CASSLQQGYGYTF
TRBJ2-7,TRBD2,TRBV6-2/TRBV6-3,many,TGTGCCAGCAGTCCCAGGACTAGCGGGAGGGCCCTCAGTGGCCACGAGCAGTACTTC,CASSPRTSGRALSGHEQYF
TRBJ2-2,-,TRBV29-1,many,TGCAGCGTTGAAGATCGTCGGCCCACCGGGGAGCTGTTTTTT,CSVEDRRPTGELFF
TRBJ2-3,-,TRBV7-9,-,TGTGCCACCAAGCTCCTTGCGGGGACAGATACGCAGTATTTT,CATKLLAGTDTQYF
TRBJ2-7,-,TRBV20-1,many,TGCAGTGCTAGAGATTGGAGAGGGTCCTCCTACGAGCAGTACTTC,CSARDWRGSSYEQYF
TRBJ2-4,-,TRBV15,-,TGTGCCACCAGCAGAGATCGGGTATCCAAAAACATTCAGTACTTC,CATSRDRVSKNIQYF
TRBJ1-2,TRBD1,TRBV5-1,-,TGCGCCAGCAGCTTGGTTCGGACAGGGGGCTATGGCTACACCTTC,CASSLVRTGGYGYTF
TRBJ2-3,TRBD2,TRBV7-6,-,TGTGCCAGCAGCTCACAAGGGTTGCGGGAGCGGACAGATACGCAGTATTTT,CASSSQGLRERTDTQYF
TRBJ2-1,-,TRBV20-1,-,TGCAGTGCTGAACCGACTACCAGGACCTACAATGAGCAGTTCTTC,CSAEPTTRTYNEQFF
TRBJ2-1,-,TRBV20-1,many,TGCAGTGCGAGCGGAACCATAGAAAATGAGCAGTTCTTC,CSASGTIENEQFF
TRBJ2-7,-,TRBV7-9,few,TGTGCCAGCAGCTTGGGCGACTCCGCCTACGAGCAGTACTTC,CASSLGDSAYEQYF
TRBJ1-1,-,TRBV30,few,TGTGCCTGGGGACGGGACCCCTGGGGCACTGAAGCTTTCTTT,CAWGRDPWGTEAFF
TRBJ1-5,-,TRBV7-8,few,TGTGCCAGCAGCTCTCGGGGCAGCAATCAGCCCCAGCATTTT,CASSSRGSNQPQHF
TRBJ2-2,TRBD1,TRBV27,many,TGTGCCAGCAGTTTGACAGGGGGCACCGGGGAGCTGTTTTTT,CASSLTGGTGELFF
TRBJ2-7,-,TRBV5-1,few,TGCGCCAGCAGTCTTCCGGGGCCCCAGGGGGAGCAGTACTTC,CASSLPGPQGEQYF
TRBJ1-4,-,TRBV10-3,-,TGTGCCATCAGTGAGGAGGGGTTCGGTGAAAAACTGTTTTTT,CAISEEGFGEKLFF
TRBJ1-6,-,TRBV20-1,-,TGCAGTGCTAGTCTGAGGGCGGCCTCCTATAATTCACCCCTCCACTTT,CSASLRAASYNSPLHF
TRBJ2-7,TRBD2,TRBV6-1,-,TGTGCCAGCAGATCGGGACTAGCATCCTACGAGCAGTACTTC,CASRSGLASYEQYF
TRBJ2-7,-,TRBV6-5,many,TGTGCCAGCAGTTATAGCGGTGCTCCCTACGAGCAGTACTTC,CASSYSGAPYEQYF
TRBJ1-2,-,TRBV10-3,few,TGTGCCATCAGTGAGTCGGGCAGGGCCAACTATGGCTACACCTTC,CAISESGRANYGYTF